A selection of T cell receptor beta chains follows, all from one sample in a study of regulatory and conventional T cells in RAG deficiency. Assay used: immunoSEQ multiplex PCR; TCRdb lists only in-frame clones, some missing. Of fewer than 35,000 clones detected, just under 90% appear once; the ten largest clones hold 5% to 5.5%. The same specimen was also included in a second study, on regulatory T cells.

The source material was CD8+ T cells sorted from blood. Receptors were obtained from a human donor in good health. The CDR3 runs from the conserved cysteine through the conserved F or W. Fields, in order: V gene, J gene, D gene, clone size, CDR3 protein, CDR3 DNA. D genes are given only for firm matches. Size tells how often a clone was seen (once, few, many) or the class of an expanded clone, and some rows leave it out.

>TRBV5-4|TRBJ2-1|NA|NA
CASSLDMGYEQFF
TGTGCCAGCAGCTTGGATATGGGGTATGAGCAGTTCTTC
>TRBV4-2|TRBJ2-7|TRBD1|NA
CASSDGTGNYEQYF
TGTGCCAGCAGCGACGGGACAGGGAACTACGAGCAGTACTTC
>TRBV5-4|TRBJ1-1|TRBD1|NA
CASSSKGQPNTEAFF
TGTGCCAGCAGTTCAAAGGGACAGCCGAACACTGAAGCTTTCTTT
>TRBV6-1|TRBJ2-5|TRBD1|NA
CASSERSQGQGLFGRDF
TGTGCCAGCAGTGAACGGTCTCAGGGACAGGGTTTATTTGGTAGAGACTTC
>TRBV7-9|TRBJ2-3|TRBD2|NA
CASSSPLAGVGTDTQYF
TGTGCCAGCAGCTCCCCACTAGCGGGAGTTGGCACAGATACGCAGTATTTT
>TRBV7-3|TRBJ1-2|NA|NA
CASSLALMPLAEDYGYTF
TGTGCCAGCAGCTTAGCGTTAATGCCCCTCGCCGAGGACTATGGCTACACCTTC
>TRBV2|TRBJ1-1|TRBD1|NA
CASKTGGPEAFF
TGTGCCAGCAAGACAGGGGGCCCTGAAGCTTTCTTT
>TRBV7-9|TRBJ2-5|NA|NA
CASSFSGTNQETQYF
TGTGCCAGCAGCTTTTCCGGGACCAACCAAGAGACCCAGTACTTC
>TRBV6-5|TRBJ2-7|TRBD2|NA
CASSPRGSSYEQYF
TGTGCCAGCAGTCCCCGCGGGAGCTCCTACGAGCAGTACTTC
>TRBV11-3|TRBJ2-7|NA|NA
CASSLDTPSLPYEQYF
TGTGCCAGCAGCTTAGATACGCCTAGTCTCCCCTACGAGCAGTACTTC
>TRBV11-2|TRBJ1-1|NA|NA
CASSTNRDYEAFF
TGTGCCAGCAGTACGAACAGGGACTACGAAGCTTTCTTT
>TRBV7-9|TRBJ2-7|NA|NA
CASSPPGALEGEQYF
TGTGCCAGCAGCCCTCCGGGGGCCTTGGAGGGCGAGCAGTACTTC
>TRBV19|TRBJ2-5|TRBD2|NA
CASSIEGRGETQYF
TGTGCCAGTAGTATTGAGGGGAGGGGAGAGACCCAGTACTTC
>TRBV7-9|TRBJ1-4|TRBD1|NA
CASRGGDRDSEKLFF
TGTGCCAGCAGAGGGGGGGACAGGGACAGTGAAAAACTGTTTTTT
>TRBV15|TRBJ2-7|NA|NA
CATSRDLPGLPGYEQYF
TGTGCCACCAGCAGAGATCTCCCCGGGTTGCCTGGCTACGAGCAGTACTTC
>TRBV2|TRBJ1-1|NA|NA
CASSDLNTEAFF
TGTGCCAGCAGTGATCTTAACACTGAAGCTTTCTTT
>TRBV11-1|TRBJ1-4|TRBD1|NA
CASSFYRGKNEKLFF
TGTGCCAGCAGCTTCTACAGGGGAAAGAATGAAAAACTGTTTTTT
>TRBV7-9|TRBJ2-1|NA|once
CASSLVVGSTNEQFF
TGTGCCAGCAGCTTAGTAGTCGGGAGCACCAATGAGCAGTTCTTC
>TRBV9|TRBJ2-7|TRBD1|NA
CASSDRDRVYHEQYF
TGTGCCAGCAGCGACCGGGACAGAGTTTACCACGAGCAGTACTTC
>TRBV19|TRBJ2-5|NA|NA
CASSTGTRTETQYF
TGTGCCAGTAGTACCGGGACCCGGACAGAGACCCAGTACTTC
>TRBV27|TRBJ2-6|NA|NA
CASSPGSGANVLTF
TGTGCCAGCAGTCCAGGGTCTGGGGCCAACGTCCTGACTTTC
>TRBV9|TRBJ1-1|NA|NA
CASSVDLGTTEAFF
TGTGCCAGCAGCGTAGATCTGGGAACCACTGAAGCTTTCTTT
>TRBV4-1|TRBJ2-7|NA|NA
CASSQESDYEQYF
TGCGCCAGCAGCCAAGAGTCAGACTACGAGCAGTACTTC
>TRBV14|TRBJ2-1|TRBD2|NA
CASSLGAGRLYNEQFF
TGTGCCAGCAGCCTGGGAGCGGGGAGACTCTACAATGAGCAGTTCTTC
>TRBV7-9|TRBJ1-1|NA|NA
CASSLDRGEAFF
TGTGCCAGCAGCTTAGATCGGGGGGAAGCTTTCTTT
>TRBV5-4|TRBJ2-7|NA|once
CASELQGSYEQYF
TGTGCCAGCGAACTACAGGGCTCCTACGAGCAGTACTTC
>TRBV6-5|TRBJ2-7|NA|NA
CASSSSGPTYEQYF
TGTGCCAGCAGTTCGAGCGGACCCACCTACGAGCAGTACTTC
>TRBV19|TRBJ1-1|NA|NA
CASSLGRMNTEAFF
TGTGCCAGTAGTTTGGGACGGATGAACACTGAAGCTTTCTTT
>TRBV19|TRBJ1-1|NA|NA
CASSRRGAEAFF
TGTGCCAGTAGCCGGCGAGGGGCAGAAGCTTTCTTT
>TRBV9|TRBJ1-3|TRBD1|NA
CASSVRGSDAGNTIYF
TGTGCCAGCAGCGTCAGGGGGTCGGATGCAGGAAACACCATATATTTT
>TRBV2|TRBJ2-7|NA|NA
CASSDDYEQYF
TGTGCCAGCAGTGACGACTACGAGCAGTACTTC
>TRBV28|TRBJ1-6|NA|NA
CASSLRLSSYNSPLHF
TGTGCCAGCAGTTTAAGGCTAAGCTCCTATAATTCACCCCTCCACTTT
>TRBV6-5|TRBJ2-7|TRBD1|NA
CASSYSDRGHYEQYF
TGTGCCAGCAGTTACTCGGACAGGGGGCACTACGAGCAGTACTTC
>TRBV6-5|TRBJ2-5|NA|NA
CASSYPRGTKQETQYF
TGTGCCAGCAGTTACCCCCGGGGCACGAAGCAAGAGACCCAGTACTTC
>TRBV5-1|TRBJ1-1|NA|NA
CASSLVGVEAFF
TGCGCCAGCAGCTTGGTAGGTGTTGAAGCTTTCTTT
>TRBV28|TRBJ2-5|TRBD2|once
CASSLRSGGAGETQYF
TGTGCCAGCAGTTTACGGAGCGGGGGGGCAGGAGAGACCCAGTACTTC
>TRBV2|TRBJ1-1|NA|NA
CASSPGLNTEAFF
TGTGCCAGCAGTCCAGGGCTGAACACTGAAGCTTTCTTT